The TCR beta chain under discussion was sequenced for a study of blood T cell repertoires in COVID-19. Deletions cut 4 bases from V and 4 bases from J, with 13 bases between. The germline V gene encodes CDR1 MNHEY and CDR2 SMNVEV (reference sequence). This CDR3 is built from 14 residues. The assay was immunoSEQ multiplex PCR, and TCRdb's table has in-frame clones only and misses some. The table lists some 350,000 clones, 91% of them singletons, with roughly 3.5% in the top ten. V usage is TRBV27 and J usage is TRBJ1-1; D is possibly TRBD1 (5 bases). The sample was peripheral blood. This receptor was taken from a woman aged 18-35 years who had recovered from COVID-19. The CDR3 DNA is TGTGCCAGCAGTTCGGGGACTGCTCCCACTGAAGCTTTCTTT. Protein: CASSSGTAPTEAFF.